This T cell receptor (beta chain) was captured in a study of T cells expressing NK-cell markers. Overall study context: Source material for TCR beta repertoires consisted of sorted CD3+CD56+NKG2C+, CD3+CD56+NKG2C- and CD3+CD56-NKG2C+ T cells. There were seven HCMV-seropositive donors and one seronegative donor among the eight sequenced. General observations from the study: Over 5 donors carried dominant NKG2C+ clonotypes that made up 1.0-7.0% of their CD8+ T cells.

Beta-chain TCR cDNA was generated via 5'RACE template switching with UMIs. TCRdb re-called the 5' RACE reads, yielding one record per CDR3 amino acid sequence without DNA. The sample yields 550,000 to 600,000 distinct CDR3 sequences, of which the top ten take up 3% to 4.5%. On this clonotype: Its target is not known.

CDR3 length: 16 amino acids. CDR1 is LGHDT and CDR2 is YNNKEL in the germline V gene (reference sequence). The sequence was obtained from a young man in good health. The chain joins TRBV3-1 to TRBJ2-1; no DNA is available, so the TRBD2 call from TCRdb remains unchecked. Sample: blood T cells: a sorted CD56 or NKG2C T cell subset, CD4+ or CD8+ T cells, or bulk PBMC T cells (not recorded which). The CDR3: CASSHLSGRDFNEQFF.